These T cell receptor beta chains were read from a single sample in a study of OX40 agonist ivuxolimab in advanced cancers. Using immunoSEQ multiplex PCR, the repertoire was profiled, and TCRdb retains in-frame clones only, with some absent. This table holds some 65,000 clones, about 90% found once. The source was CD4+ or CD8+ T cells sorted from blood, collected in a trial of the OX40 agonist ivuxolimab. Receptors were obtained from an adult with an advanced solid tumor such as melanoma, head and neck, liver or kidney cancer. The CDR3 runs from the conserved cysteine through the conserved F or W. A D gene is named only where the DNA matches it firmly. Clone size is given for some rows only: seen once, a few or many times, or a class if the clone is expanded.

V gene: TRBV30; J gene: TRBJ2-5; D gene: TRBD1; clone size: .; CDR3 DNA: TGTGCCTGGAGTGCAGGACAGGGAGTTTCGGAGACCCAGTACTTC; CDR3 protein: CAWSAGQGVSETQYF
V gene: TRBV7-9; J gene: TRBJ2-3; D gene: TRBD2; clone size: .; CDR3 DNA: TGTGCCAGCATCAAGACTAGCGGGGGCTCAGATACGCAGTATTTT; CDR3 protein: CASIKTSGGSDTQYF
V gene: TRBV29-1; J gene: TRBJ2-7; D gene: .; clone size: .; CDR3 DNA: TGCAGCGTTTGGGCAGGGGAATACGAGCAGTACTTC; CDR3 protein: CSVWAGEYEQYF
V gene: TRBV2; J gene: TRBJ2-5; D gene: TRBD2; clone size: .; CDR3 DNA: TGTGCCAGCAGTCGTGGGACTAGCGGGCAAGAGACCCAGTACTTC; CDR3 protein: CASSRGTSGQETQYF
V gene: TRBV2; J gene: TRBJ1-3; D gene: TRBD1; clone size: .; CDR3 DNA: TGTGCCAGCAGTGACGTAGCGGGACAGCTTACGAACTCTGGAAACACCATATATTTT; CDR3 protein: CASSDVAGQLTNSGNTIYF
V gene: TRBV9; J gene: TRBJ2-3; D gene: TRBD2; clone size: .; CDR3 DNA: TGTGCCAGCAGCGGGGCGGGAGGAGGCACAGATACGCAGTATTTT; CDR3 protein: CASSGAGGGTDTQYF
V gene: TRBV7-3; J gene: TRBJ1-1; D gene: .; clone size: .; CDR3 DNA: TGTGCCAGCAGCGCCGAGCTGAACACTGAAGCTTTCTTT; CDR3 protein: CASSAELNTEAFF
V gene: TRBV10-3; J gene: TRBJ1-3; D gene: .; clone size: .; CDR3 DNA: TGTGCCATCAGGCCCCCGGGGGAATACACCATATATTTT; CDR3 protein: CAIRPPGEYTIYF
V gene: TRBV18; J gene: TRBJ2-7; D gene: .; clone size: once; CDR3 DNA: TGTGCCAGCTCGCTAGCGGGACAGGGAAACTACGAGCAGTACTTC; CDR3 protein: CASSLAGQGNYEQYF
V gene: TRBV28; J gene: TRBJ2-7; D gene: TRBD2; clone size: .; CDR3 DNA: TGTGCCAGCAGAACAGCCGGGACTAGCGGGGACTACGAGCAGTACTTC; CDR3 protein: CASRTAGTSGDYEQYF
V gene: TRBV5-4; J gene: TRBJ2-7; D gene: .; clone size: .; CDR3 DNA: TGTGCCAGCAGCTTGTCGGATGAGCAGTACTTC; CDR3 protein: CASSLSDEQYF
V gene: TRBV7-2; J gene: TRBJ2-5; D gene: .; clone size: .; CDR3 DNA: TGTGCCAGCAGCAGGAAAGGGAGGGAGACCCAGTACTTC; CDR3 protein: CASSRKGRETQYF
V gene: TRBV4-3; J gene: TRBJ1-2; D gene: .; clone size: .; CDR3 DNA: TGCGCCAGCAGCCAGGTGGACGATCCGGTCGACTATGGCTACACCTTC; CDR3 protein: CASSQVDDPVDYGYTF
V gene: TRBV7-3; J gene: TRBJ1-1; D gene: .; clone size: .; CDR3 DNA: TGTGCCAGCAGCGCCCAGGGTGTGAACACTGAAGCTTTCTTT; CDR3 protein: CASSAQGVNTEAFF
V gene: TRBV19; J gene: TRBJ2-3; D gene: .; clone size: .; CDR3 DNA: TGTGCCAGTAAAAAAGTGATGGACAGCTCTACGCAGTATTTT; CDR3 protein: CASKKVMDSSTQYF
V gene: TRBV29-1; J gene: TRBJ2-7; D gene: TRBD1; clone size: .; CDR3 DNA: TGCAGCGTTGAGGACAGGGCCTACGAGCAGTACTTC; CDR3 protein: CSVEDRAYEQYF
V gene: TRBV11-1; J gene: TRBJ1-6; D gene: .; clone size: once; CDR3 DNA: TGTGCCAGCAGCTCCTCCTGGGGCTCCTATAATTCACCCCTCCACTTT; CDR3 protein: CASSSSWGSYNSPLHF